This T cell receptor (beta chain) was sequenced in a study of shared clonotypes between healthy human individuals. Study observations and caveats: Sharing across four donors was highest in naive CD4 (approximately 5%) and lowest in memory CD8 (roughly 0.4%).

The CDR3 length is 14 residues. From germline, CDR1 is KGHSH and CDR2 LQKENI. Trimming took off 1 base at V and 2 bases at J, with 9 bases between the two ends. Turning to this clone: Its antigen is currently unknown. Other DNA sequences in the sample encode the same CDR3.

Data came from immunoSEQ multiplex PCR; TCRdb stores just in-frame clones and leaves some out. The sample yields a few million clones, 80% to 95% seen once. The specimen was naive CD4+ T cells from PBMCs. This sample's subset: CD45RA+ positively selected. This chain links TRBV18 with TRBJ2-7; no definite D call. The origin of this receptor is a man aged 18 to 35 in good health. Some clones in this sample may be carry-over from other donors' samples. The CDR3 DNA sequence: TGTGCCAGCTCACCACGTAGCAGTACCTACGAGCAGTACTTC. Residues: CASSPRSSTYEQYF.